What follows is one T cell receptor (beta chain) and its context. This sample stems from a study of blood T cell repertoires in COVID-19. The V end was cut by 7 bases, the J end by 3 bases, with 11 bases between. The germline gives CDR1 SNHLY, CDR2 FYNNEI. This CDR3 comprises 13 residues. Original handling: Reference gene primer amplification yielded estimated nucleated cell counts. This table comes from immunoSEQ multiplex PCR, and its TCRdb copy is limited to in-frame clones, with some not included. The DNA gave D and trimming, while V, J and clone size come from that table. The sample contains roughly 380,000 clones, around nine tenths of which appear only once.

The clonotype comes from a woman in her sixties or seventies with COVID-19, enrolled during active disease. The chain uses TRBV2 and TRBJ2-3; a weak D match, TRBD2 (5 bases). The sample comprised peripheral blood. CDR3 protein: CASTRTPTDTQYF. CDR3 in DNA: TGTGCCAGCACCCGGACTCCAACAGATACGCAGTATTTT. The whole variable domain, remainder taken from reference TRBV2 and TRBJ2-3, is EPEVTQTPSHQVTQMGQEVILRCVPISNHLYFYWYRQILGQKVEFLVSFYNNEISEKSEIFDDQFSVERPDGSNFTLKIRSTKLEDSAMYFCASTRTPTDTQYFGPGTRLTVL.